These T cell receptor beta chains were read from a single sample in a study of cytotoxic CD8 clonotypes in ibrutinib-treated CLL. Clones were read by immunoSEQ multiplex PCR, and TCRdb kept only the in-frame ones, dropping some. There are 190,000 or so clones in the sample; roughly 72% occur only once, and about an eighth lies in the top ten. The sample here was PBMCs, taken after 24 months of ibrutinib treatment. These receptors came from a human donor with chronic lymphocytic leukemia. Both conserved end residues are trimmed from each CDR3.

cdr3_aa,j_call,v_call
SVTGLAAYNEQF,TRBJ2-1,TRBV29-1
ASDRAQETQY,TRBJ2-5,TRBV2
ASSPRAGEETQY,TRBJ2-5,TRBV7-9
ASSLTGVYEQY,TRBJ2-7,TRBV5-6
ASSEGQRFPEVPF,TRBJ1-1,TRBV5-4
ASSFGQGRSGANVLT,TRBJ2-6,TRBV18
ASSAHTGFLYEQY,TRBJ2-7,TRBV9
ASSPPGQANTGELF,TRBJ2-2,TRBV4-1
ASSLGRARETQY,TRBJ2-5,TRBV18
ASSADRGTYEQY,TRBJ2-7,TRBV25-1
ASSDHRDYGYT,TRBJ1-2,TRBV2
ARGTPYEQY,TRBJ2-7,TRBV2
ASSFYGGYNEQF,TRBJ2-1,TRBV7-2
SVESGQFYNEQF,TRBJ2-1,TRBV29-1
ASSPSSYPGSYEQY,TRBJ2-7,TRBV4-1
ASSHLGEANYGYT,TRBJ1-2,TRBV4-3
ASIKNQGLGYGYT,TRBJ1-2,TRBV2
ASSVAPKVPDGNYGYT,TRBJ1-2,TRBV9
ASSARGPSTDTQY,TRBJ2-3,TRBV9
AISESLGVWGYT,TRBJ1-2,TRBV10-3
AIRAGLGETQY,TRBJ2-5,TRBV10-3
ASSLERVNTGELF,TRBJ2-2,TRBV5-1
ASSTTSGSYEQY,TRBJ2-7,TRBV5-4
ASSHTGRTEAF,TRBJ1-1,TRBV4-3
ASSRGGNTYEQY,TRBJ2-7,TRBV5-4
ASSQGVSGRGSYNEQF,TRBJ2-1,TRBV4-3
ASSLEGGSGTDTQY,TRBJ2-3,TRBV7-2
ASSSSGPSNEKLF,TRBJ1-4,TRBV25-1
ASSPLGGRGSYNEQF,TRBJ2-1,TRBV18
ASSSGFGTTYEQY,TRBJ2-7,TRBV9
ASSLPQPGAGVTDTQY,TRBJ2-3,TRBV5-6
ASSRDVAGGGWTDTQY,TRBJ2-3,TRBV4-3
ASSLYGEGNNQPQH,TRBJ1-5,TRBV5-6
ASSGTSGSGANVLT,TRBJ2-6,TRBV7-3
ASSQDGGAAYEQY,TRBJ2-7,TRBV4-1
ASSWGQGLNTEAF,TRBJ1-1,TRBV5-6
ASSLMGMRGQNEQF,TRBJ2-1,TRBV19
ASSLVAGRTDTQY,TRBJ2-3,TRBV7-2
ASSATDGTFGEQY,TRBJ2-7,TRBV9
ASSSTDRLAYEQY,TRBJ2-7,TRBV28
ASSLMSGTNNEQF,TRBJ2-1,TRBV5-4
ASSEQGNYGYT,TRBJ1-2,TRBV19
ASSQDGTLY,TRBJ2-4,TRBV4-3
ASSATSGRSLNEQF,TRBJ2-1,TRBV7-9
ASSGAGRITGELF,TRBJ2-2,TRBV27
ASTRSTLGYNTEAF,TRBJ1-1,TRBV19
ASSPAGRGNEKLF,TRBJ1-4,TRBV6-5
ASTLTYRNEQF,TRBJ2-1,TRBV5-1
ASSSTSGARDTQY,TRBJ2-3,TRBV5-4